The clone carrying this T cell receptor beta chain showed up many times. Each person with ophthalmopathy scored at least 3 on the Clinical Activity Score, reached NOSPECS grade 4 or higher, and had been ill under 3 months. Regions amplified from RNA transcripts were the TCR beta CDR3 regions. HTBI primers were used for first-round RT-PCR of the TCR CDR3. TCRdb redid the calling of the multiplex PCR reads with MiXCR, one entry per CDR3 protein. The sample lists approximately 380,000 distinct CDR3 sequences, approximately 17% seen once, with less than 45% in the top ten. Germline lookup yields CDR1 MNHNS and CDR2 SASEGT. CDR3 size: 15 residues. The V gene end was trimmed by 1 base and the J gene end by 4 bases; junction bases not matched to a gene: 2. The data belong to a study of T cells in Graves' hyperthyroidism and ophthalmopathy.

This clonotype was sampled from a man younger than 35 with Graves' ophthalmopathy. Input material: blood. The rearrangement joins TRBV6-1 to TRBJ2-5; 11 nucleotides line up with TRBD1. The CDR3, as DNA: TGTGCCAGCAGTGAAGGGGGACAGGGGGGAGAGACCCAGTACTTC. Its translation is CASSEGGQGGETQYF.